The following is a TCR beta chain sequence with its context. Through a sample-barcoded 5' primer and a J-beta primer mix, a second PCR was run for roughly 6 to 11 cycles. Each sample yielded at least 2.5 million CDR3-containing paired-end reads. MiXCR was run by TCRdb on the 5' RACE reads, yielding one entry per CDR3 protein. This sample yields 1.5 million to 1.9 million distinct CDR3 sequences, of which around 40% are seen a single time; about 4% belongs to the top ten. This sample is part of a study of blood T cells in healthy people across ages. V gave up 10 bases and J gave up 0 bases, with 15 bases separating them. Per the germline V gene, CDR1 is ENHRY and CDR2 is SYGVKD. The CDR3 loop spans 15 amino acids. Per sample, a minimum of 6.5 million PBMCs were isolated.

This sequence joins TRBV10-3 and TRBJ1-4; the D gene is possibly TRBD1 (5 bases). Sequencing was carried out using blood. The receptor was isolated from a woman under 30 in good health. The CDR3 reads CATREDLSTNEKLFF. DNA of the CDR3: TGTGCCACCAGGGAAGATCTTTCAACTAATGAAAAACTGTTTTTT.